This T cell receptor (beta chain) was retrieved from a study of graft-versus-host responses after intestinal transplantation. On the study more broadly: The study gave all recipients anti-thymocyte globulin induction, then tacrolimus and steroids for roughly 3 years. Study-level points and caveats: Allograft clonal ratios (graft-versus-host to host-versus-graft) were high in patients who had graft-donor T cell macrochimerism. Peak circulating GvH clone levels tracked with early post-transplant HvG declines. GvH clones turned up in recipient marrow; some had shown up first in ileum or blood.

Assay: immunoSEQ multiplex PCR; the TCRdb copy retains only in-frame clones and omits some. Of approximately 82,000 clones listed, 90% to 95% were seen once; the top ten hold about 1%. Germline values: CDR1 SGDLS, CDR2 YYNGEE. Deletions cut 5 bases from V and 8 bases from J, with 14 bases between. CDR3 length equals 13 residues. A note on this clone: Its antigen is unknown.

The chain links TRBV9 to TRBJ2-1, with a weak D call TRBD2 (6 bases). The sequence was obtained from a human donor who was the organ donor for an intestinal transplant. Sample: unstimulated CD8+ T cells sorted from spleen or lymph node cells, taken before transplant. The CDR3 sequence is CASSSGPGDEQFF. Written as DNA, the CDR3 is TGTGCCAGCAGTAGCGGTCCGGGGGATGAGCAGTTCTTC.